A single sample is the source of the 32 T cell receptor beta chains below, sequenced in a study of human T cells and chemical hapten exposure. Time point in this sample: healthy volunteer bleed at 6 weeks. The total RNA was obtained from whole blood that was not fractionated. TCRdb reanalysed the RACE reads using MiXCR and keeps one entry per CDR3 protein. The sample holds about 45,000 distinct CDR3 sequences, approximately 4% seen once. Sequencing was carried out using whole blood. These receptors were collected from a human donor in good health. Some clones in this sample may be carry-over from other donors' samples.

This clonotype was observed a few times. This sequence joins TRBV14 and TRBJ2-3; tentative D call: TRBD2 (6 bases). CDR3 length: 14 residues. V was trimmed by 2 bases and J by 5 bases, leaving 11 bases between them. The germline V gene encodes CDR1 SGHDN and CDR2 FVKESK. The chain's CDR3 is CASSQLAREDTQYF. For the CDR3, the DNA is TGTGCCAGCAGCCAACTAGCGAGGGAAGATACGCAGTATTTT. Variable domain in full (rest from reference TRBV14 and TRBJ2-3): EAGVTQFPSHSVIEKGQTVTLRCDPISGHDNLYWYRRVMGKEIKFLLHFVKESKQDESGMPNNRFLAERTGGTYSTLKVQPAELEDSGVYFCASSQLAREDTQYFGPGTRLTVL.

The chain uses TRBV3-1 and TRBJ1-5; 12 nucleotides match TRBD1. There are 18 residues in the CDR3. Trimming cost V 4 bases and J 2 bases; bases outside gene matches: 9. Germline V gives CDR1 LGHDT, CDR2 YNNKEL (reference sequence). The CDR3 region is CASSPRPGTGGGNQPQHF. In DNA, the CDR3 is TGTGCCAGCAGCCCCCGCCCCGGGACAGGGGGCGGCAATCAGCCCCAGCATTTT.

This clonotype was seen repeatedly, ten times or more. The CDR3 here is CASSQEGVSNQPQHF. The CDR3 DNA reads as TGTGCCAGCAGCCAAGAGGGGGTTAGCAATCAGCCCCAGCATTTT. V gene TRBV4-2 combines with J gene TRBJ1-5; perhaps TRBD1 as D (5 bases). V gave up 0 bases and J gave up 0 bases, with 6 bases separating them. Germline assignment: CDR1 LGHNA and CDR2 YNFKEQ. This CDR3 has 15 amino acids.

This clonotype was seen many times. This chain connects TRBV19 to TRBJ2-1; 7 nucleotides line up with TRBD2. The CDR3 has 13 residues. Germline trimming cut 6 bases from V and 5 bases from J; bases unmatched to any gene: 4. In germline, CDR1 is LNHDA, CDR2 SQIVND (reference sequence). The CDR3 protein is CASSRLAHNEQFF. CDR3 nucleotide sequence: TGTGCCAGTAGCCGACTAGCACACAATGAGCAGTTCTTC.

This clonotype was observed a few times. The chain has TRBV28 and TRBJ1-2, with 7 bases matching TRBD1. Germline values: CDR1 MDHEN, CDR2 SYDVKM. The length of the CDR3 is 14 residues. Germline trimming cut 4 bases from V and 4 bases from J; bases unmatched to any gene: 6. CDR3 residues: CASSSQDRIYGYTF. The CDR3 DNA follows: TGTGCCAGCAGTTCCCAGGACAGGATCTATGGCTACACCTTC.

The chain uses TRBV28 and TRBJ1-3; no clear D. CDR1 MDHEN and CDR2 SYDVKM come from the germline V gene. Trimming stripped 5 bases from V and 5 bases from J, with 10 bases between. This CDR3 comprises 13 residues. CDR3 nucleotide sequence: TGTGCCAGCAGTAACTCATTCCGAAACACCATATATTTT. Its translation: CASSNSFRNTIYF.

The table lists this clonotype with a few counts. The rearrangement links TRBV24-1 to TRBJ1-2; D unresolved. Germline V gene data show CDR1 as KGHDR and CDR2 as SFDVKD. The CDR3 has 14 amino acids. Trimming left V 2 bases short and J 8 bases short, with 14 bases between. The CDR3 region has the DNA TGTGCCACCAGTGATTCCTGGACGGATAGCGGCTACACCTTC. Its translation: CATSDSWTDSGYTF.

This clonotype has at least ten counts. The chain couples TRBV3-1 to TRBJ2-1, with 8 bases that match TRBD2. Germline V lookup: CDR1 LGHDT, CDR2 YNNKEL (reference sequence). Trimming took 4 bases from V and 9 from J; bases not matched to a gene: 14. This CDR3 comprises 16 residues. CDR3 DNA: TGTGCCAGCAGCCCGTTAAGCGGGAGTAAGGTTAGTGAGCAGTTCTTC. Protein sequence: CASSPLSGSKVSEQFF.

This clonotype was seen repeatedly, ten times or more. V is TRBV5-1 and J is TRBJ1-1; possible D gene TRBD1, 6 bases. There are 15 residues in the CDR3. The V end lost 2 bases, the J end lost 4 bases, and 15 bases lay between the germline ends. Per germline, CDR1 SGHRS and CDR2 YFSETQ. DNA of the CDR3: TGCGCCAGCAGCTTAGGCGTGAGGACAGTCACTGAAGCTTTCTTT. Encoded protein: CASSLGVRTVTEAFF.

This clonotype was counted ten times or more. The CDR3 nucleotides are TGTGCCACCAGTGAGCGCCGGTCGACAGGGAGGATACAAGAGACCCAGTACTTC. Protein: CATSERRSTGRIQETQYF. The chain recombines TRBV24-1 with TRBJ2-5; possibly TRBD1 for D (7 bases). Deletions cut 4 bases from V and 2 bases from J, with 22 bases between. This CDR3 is built from 18 residues. Looked up from germline, CDR1 is KGHDR and CDR2 is SFDVKD.

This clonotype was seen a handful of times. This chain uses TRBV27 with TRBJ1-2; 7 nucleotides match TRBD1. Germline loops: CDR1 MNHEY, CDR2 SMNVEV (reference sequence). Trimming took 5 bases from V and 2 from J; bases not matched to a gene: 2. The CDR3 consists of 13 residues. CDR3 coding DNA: TGTGCCAGCAGTCCGGGACAGAACTATGGCTACACCTTC. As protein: CASSPGQNYGYTF.

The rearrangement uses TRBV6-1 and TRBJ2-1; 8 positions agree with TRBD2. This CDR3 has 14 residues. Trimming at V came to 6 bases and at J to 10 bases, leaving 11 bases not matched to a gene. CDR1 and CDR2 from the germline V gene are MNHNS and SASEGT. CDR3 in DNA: TGTGCCAGCAGCGCGGGACTAGATCCGGGGGAGCAGTTCTTC. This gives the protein CASSAGLDPGEQFF.

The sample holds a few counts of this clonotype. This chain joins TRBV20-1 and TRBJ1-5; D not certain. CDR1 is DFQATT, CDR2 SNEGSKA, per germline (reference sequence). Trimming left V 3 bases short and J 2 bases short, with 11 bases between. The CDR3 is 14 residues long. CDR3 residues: CSASYPQGNQPQHF. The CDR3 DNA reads TGCAGTGCTAGCTACCCCCAGGGCAATCAGCCCCAGCATTTT.

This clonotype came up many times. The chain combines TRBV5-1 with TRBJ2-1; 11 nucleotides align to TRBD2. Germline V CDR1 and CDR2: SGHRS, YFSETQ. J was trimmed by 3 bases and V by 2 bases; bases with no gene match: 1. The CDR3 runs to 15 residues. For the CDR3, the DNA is TGCGCCAGCAGCTTAACTAGCGGGAGCTACAATGAGCAGTTCTTC. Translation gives CASSLTSGSYNEQFF.

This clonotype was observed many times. The CDR3 DNA sequence: TGTGCCAGCAGCCCCAGGTTAGGAAATGAGCAGTTCTTC. Its translation: CASSPRLGNEQFF. The V and J genes are TRBV7-3 and TRBJ2-1, with D unresolved. The CDR3 length is 13 residues. Germline V lookup: CDR1 SGHTA, CDR2 FQGTGA. V was clipped by 5 bases and J by 7 bases, with 12 bases between them.

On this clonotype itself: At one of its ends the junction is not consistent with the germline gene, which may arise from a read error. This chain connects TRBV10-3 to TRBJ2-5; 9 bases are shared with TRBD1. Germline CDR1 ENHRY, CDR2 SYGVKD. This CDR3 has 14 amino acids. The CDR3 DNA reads TGTGCCATCGGTACACAGGGGGCAGGGGAGACCCGGTACTTC. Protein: CAIGTQGAGETRYF.

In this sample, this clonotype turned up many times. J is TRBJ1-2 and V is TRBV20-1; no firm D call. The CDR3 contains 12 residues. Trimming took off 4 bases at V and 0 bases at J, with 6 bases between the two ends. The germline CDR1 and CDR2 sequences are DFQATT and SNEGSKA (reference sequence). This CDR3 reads CSATPANYGYTF. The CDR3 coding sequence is TGCAGTGCTACCCCGGCTAACTATGGCTACACCTTC.

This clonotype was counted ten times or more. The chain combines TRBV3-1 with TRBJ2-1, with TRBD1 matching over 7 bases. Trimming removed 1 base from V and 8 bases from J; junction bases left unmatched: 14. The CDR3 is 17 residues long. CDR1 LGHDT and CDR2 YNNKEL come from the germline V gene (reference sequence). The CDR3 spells CASSQVSLGQNEYEQFF. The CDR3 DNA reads TGTGCCAGCAGCCAAGTTAGTTTGGGACAGAACGAGTATGAGCAGTTCTTC.

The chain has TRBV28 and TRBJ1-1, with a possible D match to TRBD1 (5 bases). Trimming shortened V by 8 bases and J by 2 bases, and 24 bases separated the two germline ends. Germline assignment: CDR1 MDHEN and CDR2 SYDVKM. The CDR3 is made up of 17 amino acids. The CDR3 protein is CASRGPGADNFNTEAFF. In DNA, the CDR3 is TGTGCCAGCCGGGGACCCGGGGCCGATAATTTCAACACTGAAGCTTTCTTT. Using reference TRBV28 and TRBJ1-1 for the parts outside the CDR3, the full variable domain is DVKVTQSSRYLVKRTGEKVFLECVQDMDHENMFWYRQDPGLGLRLIYFSYDVKMKEKGDIPEGYSVSREKKERFSLILESASTNQTSMYLCASRGPGADNFNTEAFFGQGTRLTVV.

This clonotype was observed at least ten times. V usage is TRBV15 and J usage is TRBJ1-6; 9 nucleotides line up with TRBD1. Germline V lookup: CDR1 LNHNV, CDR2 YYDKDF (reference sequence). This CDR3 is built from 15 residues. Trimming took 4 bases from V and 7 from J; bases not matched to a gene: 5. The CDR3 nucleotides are TGTGCCACCAGCACAACGGGACAGGGAAATTCACCCCTCCACTTT. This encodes CATSTTGQGNSPLHF.

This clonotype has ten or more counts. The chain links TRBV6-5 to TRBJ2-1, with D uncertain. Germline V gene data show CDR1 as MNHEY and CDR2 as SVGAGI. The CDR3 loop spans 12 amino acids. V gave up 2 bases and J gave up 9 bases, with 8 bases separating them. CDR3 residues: CASSYQSGEQFF. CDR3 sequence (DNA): TGTGCCAGCAGTTACCAGAGTGGTGAGCAGTTCTTC.

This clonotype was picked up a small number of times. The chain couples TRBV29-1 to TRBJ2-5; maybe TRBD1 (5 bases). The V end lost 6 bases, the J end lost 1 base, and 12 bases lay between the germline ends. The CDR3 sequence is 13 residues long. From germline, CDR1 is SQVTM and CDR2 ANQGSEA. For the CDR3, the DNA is TGCAGCGTCGGAGACAGATTCCAAGAGACCCAGTACTTC. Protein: CSVGDRFQETQYF. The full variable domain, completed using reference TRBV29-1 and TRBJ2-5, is SAVISQKPSRDICQRGTSLTIQCQVDSQVTMMFWYRQQPGQSLTLIATANQGSEATYESGFVIDKFPISRPNLTFSTLTVSNMSPEDSSIYLCSVGDRFQETQYFGPGTRLLVL.

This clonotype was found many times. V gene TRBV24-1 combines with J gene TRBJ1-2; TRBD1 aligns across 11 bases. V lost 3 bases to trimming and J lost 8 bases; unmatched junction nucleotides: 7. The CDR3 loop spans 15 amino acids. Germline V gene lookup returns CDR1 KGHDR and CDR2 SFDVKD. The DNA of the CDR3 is TGTGCCACCAGTGATCCGGACAGGGGGCCCTACGGCTACACCTTC. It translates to CATSDPDRGPYGYTF.

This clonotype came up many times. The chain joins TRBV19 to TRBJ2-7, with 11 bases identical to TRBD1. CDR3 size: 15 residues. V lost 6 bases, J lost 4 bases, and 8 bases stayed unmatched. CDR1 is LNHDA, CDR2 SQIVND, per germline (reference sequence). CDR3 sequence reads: CASSDRTGGVYEQYF. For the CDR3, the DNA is TGTGCCAGTAGCGACCGGACAGGGGGCGTGTACGAGCAGTACTTC.

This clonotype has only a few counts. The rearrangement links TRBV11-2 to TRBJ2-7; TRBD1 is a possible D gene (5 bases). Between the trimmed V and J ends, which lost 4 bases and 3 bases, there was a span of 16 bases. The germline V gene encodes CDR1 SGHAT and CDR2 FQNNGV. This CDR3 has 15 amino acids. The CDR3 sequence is CASSSPQEPYYEQYF. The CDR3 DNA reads TGTGCCAGCAGCTCCCCACAGGAACCTTACTACGAGCAGTACTTC.

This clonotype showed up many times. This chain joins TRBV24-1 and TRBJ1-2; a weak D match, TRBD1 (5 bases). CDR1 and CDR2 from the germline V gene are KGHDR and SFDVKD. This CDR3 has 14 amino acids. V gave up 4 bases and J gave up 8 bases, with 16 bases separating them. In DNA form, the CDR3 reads TGTGCCACCAGTGAACAGGCGTCGACAGTCGGCTACACCTTC. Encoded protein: CATSEQASTVGYTF.

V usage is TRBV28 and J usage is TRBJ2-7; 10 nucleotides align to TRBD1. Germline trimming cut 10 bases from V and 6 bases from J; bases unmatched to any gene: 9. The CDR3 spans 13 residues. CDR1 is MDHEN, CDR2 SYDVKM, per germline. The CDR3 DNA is TGTGCCACCGTACGGGACAGGGGAATCGAGCAGTACTTC. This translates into CATVRDRGIEQYF.

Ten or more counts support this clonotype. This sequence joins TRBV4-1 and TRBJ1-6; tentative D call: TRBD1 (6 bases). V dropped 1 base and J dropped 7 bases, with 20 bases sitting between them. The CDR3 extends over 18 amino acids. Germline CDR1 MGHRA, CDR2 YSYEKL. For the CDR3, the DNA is TGCGCCAGCAGCCAAGCGGGGGGCCTAGGCGGCTGGAATTCACCCCTCCACTTT. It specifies CASSQAGGLGGWNSPLHF.

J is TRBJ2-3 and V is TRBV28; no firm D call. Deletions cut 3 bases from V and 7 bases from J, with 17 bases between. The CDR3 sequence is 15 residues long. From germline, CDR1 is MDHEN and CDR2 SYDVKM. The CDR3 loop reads CASSLIPSPRYTQYF. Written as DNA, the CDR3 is TGTGCCAGCAGTTTGATACCCTCGCCCAGGTATACGCAGTATTTT.

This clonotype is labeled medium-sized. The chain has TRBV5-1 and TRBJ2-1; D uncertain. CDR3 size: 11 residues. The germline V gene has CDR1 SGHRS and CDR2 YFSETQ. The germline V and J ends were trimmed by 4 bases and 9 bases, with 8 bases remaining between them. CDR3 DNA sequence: TGCGCCAGCAGCACGACGGCTGAGCAGTTCTTC. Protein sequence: CASSTTAEQFF.

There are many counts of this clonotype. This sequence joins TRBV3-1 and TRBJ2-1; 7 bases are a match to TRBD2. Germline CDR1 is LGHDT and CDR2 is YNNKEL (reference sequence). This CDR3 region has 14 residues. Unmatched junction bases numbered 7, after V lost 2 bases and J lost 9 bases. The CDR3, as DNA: TGTGCCAGCAGCCAAACGGCGGGAGTGGGTGAGCAGTTCTTC. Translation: CASSQTAGVGEQFF.

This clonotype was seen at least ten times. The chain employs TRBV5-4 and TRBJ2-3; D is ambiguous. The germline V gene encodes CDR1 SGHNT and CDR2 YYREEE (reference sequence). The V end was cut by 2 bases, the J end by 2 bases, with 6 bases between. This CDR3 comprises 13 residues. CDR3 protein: CASSLRATDTQYF. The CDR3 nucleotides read TGTGCCAGCAGCTTACGGGCCACAGATACGCAGTATTTT.